The 2 T cell receptor beta chains below come from one sample, sequenced in a study of blood T cell repertoires in COVID-19. Produced via immunoSEQ multiplex PCR; TCRdb's table is partial and in-frame only. The table includes around 60,000 clones, approximately 80% detected once. Sequencing was performed on peripheral blood. These receptors were taken from a man aged 65 to 79 with acute or convalescent COVID-19.

V usage is TRBV18 and J usage is TRBJ1-4; TRBD1 agrees at 7 bases. The CDR3 is 13 amino acids. After removal of 8 bases from V and 4 bases from J, the junction contained 4 bases not matched to a gene. Germline CDR1 KGHSH, CDR2 LQKENI. CDR3 DNA: TGTGCCAGCCAGGGACAGTATAATGAAAAACTGTTTTTT. Amino acids: CASQGQYNEKLFF. The full variable domain, in which reference TRBV18 and TRBJ1-4 provide the parts outside the CDR3, is NAGVMQNPRHLVRRRGQEARLRCSPMKGHSHVYWYRQLPEEGLKFMVYLQKENIIDESGMPKERFSAEFPKEGPSILRIQQVVRGDSAAYFCASQGQYNEKLFFGSGTQLSVL.

The chain recombines TRBV5-1 with TRBJ1-1, with 9 bases fitting TRBD1. The CDR3 has 14 amino acids. Germline V lookup: CDR1 SGHRS, CDR2 YFSETQ. With V trimmed by 4 bases and J by 5 bases, 6 bases remained unmatched. In DNA form, the CDR3 reads TGCGCCAGCAGCGCGGGACAGGGTGTAACTGAAGCTTTCTTT. Translated, it gives CASSAGQGVTEAFF.